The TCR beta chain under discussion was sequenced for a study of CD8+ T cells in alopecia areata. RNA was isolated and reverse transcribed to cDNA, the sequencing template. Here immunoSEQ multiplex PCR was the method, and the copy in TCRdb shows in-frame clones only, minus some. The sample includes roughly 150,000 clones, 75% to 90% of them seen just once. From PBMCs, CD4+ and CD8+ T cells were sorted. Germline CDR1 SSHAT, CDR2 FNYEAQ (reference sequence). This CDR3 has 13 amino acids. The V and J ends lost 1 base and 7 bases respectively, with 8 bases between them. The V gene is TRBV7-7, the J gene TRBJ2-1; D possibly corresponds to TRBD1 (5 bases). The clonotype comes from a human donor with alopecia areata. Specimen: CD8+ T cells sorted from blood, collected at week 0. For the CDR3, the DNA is TGTGCCAGCAGCTTAGGTCAGGGAAATGAGCAGTTCTTC. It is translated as CASSLGQGNEQFF.